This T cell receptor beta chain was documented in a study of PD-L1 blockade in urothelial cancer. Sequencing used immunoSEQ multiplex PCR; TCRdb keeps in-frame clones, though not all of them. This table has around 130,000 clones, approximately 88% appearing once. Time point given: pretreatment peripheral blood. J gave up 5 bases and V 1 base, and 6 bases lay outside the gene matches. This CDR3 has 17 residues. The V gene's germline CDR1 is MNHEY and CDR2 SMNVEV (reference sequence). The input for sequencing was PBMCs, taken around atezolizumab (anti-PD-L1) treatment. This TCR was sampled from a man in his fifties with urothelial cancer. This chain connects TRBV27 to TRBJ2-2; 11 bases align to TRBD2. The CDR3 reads CASSLLLAGVYTGELFF. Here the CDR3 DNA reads TGTGCCAGCAGTTTATTACTAGCGGGAGTTTATACCGGGGAGCTGTTTTTT.